This T cell receptor (beta chain) was recovered during a study of blood T cell repertoires in COVID-19. Study details: Material from acute and convalescent COVID-19 was sourced from the United States, Italy and Spain.

Under the authors' procedure: Reference gene primer amplification yielded estimated nucleated cell counts. Sequencing was performed with immunoSEQ multiplex PCR; in TCRdb, only in-frame clones are kept and a portion is missing. The V and J calls and clone size are taken from that table; D and trimming were inferred from the DNA. The table has more than 20,000 clones, almost 90% seen once. J lost 4 bases, V lost 4 bases, and 2 bases had no gene match. The CDR3 loop spans 13 amino acids. The germline CDR1 and CDR2 sequences are KGHSY and FQNENV. This TCR derives from a man between 65 and 80 years old with acute or convalescent COVID-19. Sequenced: peripheral blood. The V gene is TRBV16, the J gene TRBJ1-1; 8 bases map to TRBD1. The CDR3 is CASSRGQGTEAFF. In nucleotides, the CDR3 is TGTGCCAGCAGCCGCGGACAGGGCACTGAAGCTTTCTTT.